This T cell receptor (beta chain) emerged from a study of blood T cell repertoires in COVID-19. On the study more broadly: The origin of the acute and convalescent COVID-19 samples was the United States, Italy and Spain.

The data were produced by immunoSEQ multiplex PCR, yet TCRdb's version contains in-frame clones alone and is incomplete. The table shows hundreds of thousands of clones, with about 82% occurring only once. V shed 6 bases and J shed 9 bases, with 21 bases lying between them. The CDR3 covers 15 residues. CDR1 and CDR2 (germline): MGHRA, YSYEKL. The rearrangement links TRBV4-1 to TRBJ2-1, with a tentative D call TRBD1 (7 bases). Sequencing used peripheral blood. The TCR comes from an elderly woman with acute or convalescent COVID-19. The CDR3 is CASRFRDPGDSEQFF. In nucleotides, the CDR3 is TGCGCCAGCAGATTCCGGGATCCGGGGGACAGTGAGCAGTTCTTC.